The entry below gives a single TCR beta chain sequence along with its context. TCRdb keeps only in-frame clones here, not all; method: immunoSEQ multiplex PCR. The table has roughly 360,000 clones, roughly 88% seen once; the top ten hold over 0.9%. V dropped 1 base and J dropped 10 bases, with 11 bases sitting between them. Germline assignment: CDR1 SQVTM and CDR2 ANQGSEA. The CDR3 length is 12 residues. This sample is drawn from a study of blood T cell repertoires in COVID-19. This chain joins TRBV29-1 and TRBJ2-1; TRBD1 might be the D (6 bases). The sequenced sample consisted of PBMCs or T cells enriched from blood (not recorded which). This receptor was taken from a woman between 25 and 40 years old with acute COVID-19. CDR3 amino acids: CSVEGTEPEQFF. For the CDR3, the DNA is TGCAGCGTTGAAGGGACAGAGCCCGAGCAGTTCTTC.